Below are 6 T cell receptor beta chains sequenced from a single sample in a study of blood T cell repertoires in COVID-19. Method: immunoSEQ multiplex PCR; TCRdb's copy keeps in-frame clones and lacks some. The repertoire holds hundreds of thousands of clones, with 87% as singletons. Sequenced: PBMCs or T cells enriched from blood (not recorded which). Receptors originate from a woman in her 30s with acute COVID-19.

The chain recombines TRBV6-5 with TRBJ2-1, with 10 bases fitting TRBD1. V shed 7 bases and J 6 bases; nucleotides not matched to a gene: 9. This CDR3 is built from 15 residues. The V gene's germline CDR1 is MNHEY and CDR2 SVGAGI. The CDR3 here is CASNSGQGWSNEQFF. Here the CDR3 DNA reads TGTGCCAGCAATTCGGGACAGGGGTGGAGCAATGAGCAGTTCTTC.

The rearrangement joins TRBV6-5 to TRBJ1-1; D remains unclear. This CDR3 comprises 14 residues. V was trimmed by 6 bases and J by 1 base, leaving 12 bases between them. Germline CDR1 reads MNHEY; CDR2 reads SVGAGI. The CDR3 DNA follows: TGTGCCAGCAGCGCCAGACACGAGAACACTGAAGCTTTCTTT. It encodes CASSARHENTEAFF.

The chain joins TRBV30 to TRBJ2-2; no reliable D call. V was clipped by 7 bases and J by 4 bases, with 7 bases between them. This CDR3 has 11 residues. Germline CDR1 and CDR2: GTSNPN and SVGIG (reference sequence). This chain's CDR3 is CASIATGELFF. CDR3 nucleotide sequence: TGTGCCTCTATTGCCACCGGGGAGCTGTTTTTT.

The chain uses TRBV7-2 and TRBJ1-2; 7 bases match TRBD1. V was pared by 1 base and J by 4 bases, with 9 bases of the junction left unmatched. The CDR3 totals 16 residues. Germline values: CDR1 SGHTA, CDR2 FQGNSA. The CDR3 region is CASSLEPGGRRYGYTF. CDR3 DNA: TGTGCCAGCAGCTTAGAACCAGGGGGACGGCGCTATGGCTACACCTTC. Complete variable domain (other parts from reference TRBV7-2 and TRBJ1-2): GAGVSQSPSNKVTEKGKDVELRCDPISGHTALYWYRQSLGQGLEFLIYFQGNSAPDKSGLPSDRFSAERTGGSVSTLTIQRTQQEDSAVYLCASSLEPGGRRYGYTFGSGTRLTVV.

The CDR3 coding sequence is TGTGCCAGCAAACTAGCGGGAGGGGAGCAGTACTTC. As protein: CASKLAGGEQYF. The rearrangement joins TRBV12-3 or TRBV12-4 to TRBJ2-7; TRBD2 agrees at 13 bases. CDR3 length: 12 residues. The ends lost 7 bases at V and 7 bases at J; junction bases unmatched: 1.

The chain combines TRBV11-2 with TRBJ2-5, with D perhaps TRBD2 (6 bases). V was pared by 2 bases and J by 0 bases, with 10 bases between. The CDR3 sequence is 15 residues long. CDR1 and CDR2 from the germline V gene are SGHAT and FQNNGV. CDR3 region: CASSLFRDYQETQYF. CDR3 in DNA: TGTGCCAGCAGCTTATTCCGGGACTACCAAGAGACCCAGTACTTC.